These 23 T cell receptor beta chains were all obtained from the same sample, sequenced in a study of shared clonotypes between healthy human individuals. Method: immunoSEQ multiplex PCR; TCRdb's copy keeps in-frame clones and lacks some. The table lists about 480,000 clones, more than 65% of them singletons. The sample consisted of PBMCs. The source is a woman between 40 and 55 years old in good health. Some clones in this sample may be carry-over from other donors' samples.

This chain joins TRBV7-8 and TRBJ2-2; weak D call: TRBD1 (6 bases). CDR1 is SGHVS and CDR2 is FQNEAQ in the germline V gene. The CDR3 runs to 18 residues. Trimming pared 0 bases from V and 2 bases from J, leaving 16 bases between. This chain's CDR3 is CASSLARQDPTNTGELFF. As DNA, the CDR3 is TGTGCCAGCAGCTTAGCCAGACAGGACCCAACTAACACCGGGGAGCTGTTTTTT.

V is TRBV29-1 and J is TRBJ1-1; TRBD1 might be the D (5 bases). V dropped 3 bases and J dropped 4 bases, with 12 bases sitting between them. The CDR3 extends over 13 amino acids. Germline CDR1 SQVTM, CDR2 ANQGSEA. DNA for the CDR3: TGCAGCGTTGAGAGTCAGGGTGGCACTGAAGCTTTCTTT. It specifies CSVESQGGTEAFF.

The chain recombines TRBV7-9 with TRBJ2-1, with 12 bases identical to TRBD2. The CDR3 consists of 17 residues. V shed 1 base, J shed 7 bases, and the junction held 8 bases outside the gene matches. Germline V gene lookup returns CDR1 SEHNR and CDR2 FQNEAQ (reference sequence). This CDR3 reads CASSLVRLAGAGNEQFF. The CDR3 DNA reads as TGTGCCAGCAGCTTAGTCCGACTAGCGGGAGCTGGGAATGAGCAGTTCTTC.

The rearrangement joins TRBV9 to TRBJ2-2; 9 positions match TRBD1. The germline CDR1 and CDR2 sequences are SGDLS and YYNGEE. This CDR3 has 16 amino acids. Losses at the gene ends were 4 bases for V and 5 bases for J; bases not matched to a gene: 9. The CDR3 is CASSPRTGAGTGELFF. CDR3 coding DNA: TGTGCCAGCAGCCCACGGACAGGGGCTGGAACCGGGGAGCTGTTTTTT.

V usage is TRBV7-2 and J usage is TRBJ2-1, with no clear D. The germline V gene encodes CDR1 SGHTA and CDR2 FQGNSA. Trimming cost V 5 bases and J 4 bases, with 9 bases left between them. This CDR3 region has 13 residues. The CDR3 coding sequence is TGTGCCAGCAGCAGTGTAGCTTACAATGAGCAGTTCTTC. Translation gives CASSSVAYNEQFF. Filled out from reference TRBV7-2 and TRBJ2-1, the complete variable domain reads GAGVSQSPSNKVTEKGKDVELRCDPISGHTALYWYRQSLGQGLEFLIYFQGNSAPDKSGLPSDRFSAERTGGSVSTLTIQRTQQEDSAVYLCASSSVAYNEQFFGPGTRLTVL.

A note on this clone: This sample includes further DNA sequences coding for the same CDR3. The chain carries TRBV27 and TRBJ1-5; a weak D match, TRBD1 (6 bases). CDR3 length: 14 amino acids. Germline V gene data show CDR1 as MNHEY and CDR2 as SMNVEV (reference sequence). V was clipped by 2 bases and J by 3 bases, with 8 bases between them. Written as DNA, the CDR3 is TGTGCCAGCAGTTTAAGGGACAACAATCAGCCCCAGCATTTT. This gives the protein CASSLRDNNQPQHF.

The chain carries TRBV27 and TRBJ2-7; D is undetermined. CDR1 is MNHEY, CDR2 SMNVEV, per germline (reference sequence). The CDR3 is made up of 14 amino acids. The V gene lost 3 bases and the J gene lost 2 bases, with 11 bases spanning the gap. CDR3 loop: CASSFSRAAYEQYF. The CDR3 coding sequence is TGTGCCAGCAGTTTTTCCCGGGCGGCCTACGAGCAGTACTTC.

DNA of the CDR3: TGTGCCAGTAGTTCCTGGGACACTCCGGCCAGCTCTGGGGCCAACGTCCTGACTTTC. Protein product: CASSSWDTPASSGANVLTF. This sequence joins TRBV19 and TRBJ2-6; possible D gene TRBD1, 6 bases. Germline assignment: CDR1 LNHDA and CDR2 SQIVND (reference sequence). The CDR3 is made up of 19 amino acids. V dropped 5 bases and J dropped 0 bases, with 20 bases sitting between them.

On this clone itself: Distinct nucleotide sequences in the sample also encode this CDR3. The V and J genes are TRBV7-2 and TRBJ2-5; D is unclear. This CDR3 contains 13 residues. Between the trimmed V and J ends, which lost 1 base and 5 bases, there was a span of 8 bases. The germline V gene has CDR1 SGHTA and CDR2 FQGNSA. For the CDR3, the DNA is TGTGCCAGCAGCTTAGTGAGCCGGGAGACCCAGTACTTC. Protein sequence: CASSLVSRETQYF. Combining the CDR3 with reference TRBV7-2 and TRBJ2-5 gives the whole variable domain GAGVSQSPSNKVTEKGKDVELRCDPISGHTALYWYRQSLGQGLEFLIYFQGNSAPDKSGLPSDRFSAERTGGSVSTLTIQRTQQEDSAVYLCASSLVSRETQYFGPGTRLLVL.

CDR3 DNA: TGTGCCAGCAACCTAGCGTCTAACACCGGGGAGCTGTTTTTT. This codes for CASNLASNTGELFF. The V call is TRBV2, the J call TRBJ2-2; TRBD2 is a possible D gene (6 bases). CDR1 and CDR2 (germline): SNHLY, FYNNEI. V was trimmed by 7 bases and J by 2 bases, leaving 11 bases between them. This CDR3 comprises 14 residues.

This sequence joins TRBV19 and TRBJ2-1; no definite D call. Germline assignment: CDR1 LNHDA and CDR2 SQIVND (reference sequence). The germline V and J ends were trimmed by 0 bases and 9 bases, with 12 bases remaining between them. This CDR3 is built from 14 residues. The CDR3 here is CASSIDGLTGEQFF. CDR3 bases: TGTGCCAGTAGTATAGATGGCCTTACGGGTGAGCAGTTCTTC. The full variable domain, with the rest looked up from reference TRBV19 and TRBJ2-1, is DGGITQSPKYLFRKEGQNVTLSCEQNLNHDAMYWYRQDPGQGLRLIYYSQIVNDFQKGDIAEGYSVSREKKESFPLTVTSAQKNPTAFYLCASSIDGLTGEQFFGPGTRLTVL.

This clone was seen a handful of times. The chain employs TRBV19 and TRBJ2-2, with 8 nucleotides matching TRBD2. Germline V lookup: CDR1 LNHDA, CDR2 SQIVND (reference sequence). Germline trimming cut 7 bases from V and 3 bases from J; bases unmatched to any gene: 7. This CDR3 contains 15 residues. CDR3 sequence: CASTPQLADTGELFF. The CDR3 coding sequence is TGTGCCAGTACCCCCCAACTAGCGGACACCGGGGAGCTGTTTTTT.

This clone has a count of ten or more. The rearrangement links TRBV6-5 to TRBJ1-1, with D possibly matching TRBD1 (5 bases). The CDR3 contains 14 residues. Deletions cut 3 bases from V and 5 bases from J, with 13 bases between. Per the germline V gene, CDR1 is MNHEY and CDR2 is SVGAGI. CDR3 DNA: TGTGCCAGCAGTTATGGGGGGGTAGATACTGAAGCTTTCTTT. It specifies CASSYGGVDTEAFF.

This chain connects TRBV4-2 to TRBJ1-3; TRBD1 agrees at 8 bases. The CDR3 loop spans 21 amino acids. Germline CDR1 is LGHNA and CDR2 is YNFKEQ. V gave up 0 bases and J gave up 0 bases; unmatched junction bases: 16. The CDR3 is CASSQDARQGSLQNSGNTIYF. CDR3 nucleotides: TGTGCCAGCAGCCAAGATGCCCGACAGGGGAGCCTTCAAAACTCTGGAAACACCATATATTTT.

The V gene is TRBV6-1, the J gene TRBJ2-7; 7 bases are a match to TRBD1. Germline assignment: CDR1 MNHNS and CDR2 SASEGT. Trimming at V came to 1 base and at J to 3 bases, leaving 6 bases not matched to a gene. CDR3 length equals 15 residues. DNA of the CDR3: TGTGCCAGCAGTGAAGGGACAGGTCGGAACTACGAGCAGTACTTC. It specifies CASSEGTGRNYEQYF.

This chain uses TRBV7-2 with TRBJ2-1; 11 positions agree with TRBD2. Germline CDR1 is SGHTA and CDR2 is FQGNSA. With V trimmed by 5 bases and J by 5 bases, 5 bases remained unmatched. This CDR3 region has 15 residues. CDR3 amino acids: CASSILAGADNEQFF. CDR3 DNA sequence: TGTGCCAGCAGCATACTAGCGGGAGCCGACAATGAGCAGTTCTTC.

The chain joins TRBV28 to TRBJ1-1; no definite D call. This CDR3 is built from 12 residues. V lost 6 bases, J lost 1 base, and 6 bases lay in between. Germline V gives CDR1 MDHEN, CDR2 SYDVKM. The CDR3 coding sequence is TGTGCCAGCAGGTCAGCGAACACTGAAGCTTTCTTT. Translated: CASRSANTEAFF.

The chain combines TRBV28 with TRBJ1-1; D gene unclear. This CDR3 has 14 residues. Trimming cost V 3 bases and J 0 bases, with 8 bases left between them. Looked up from germline, CDR1 is MDHEN and CDR2 is SYDVKM. For the CDR3, the DNA is TGTGCCAGCAGTTTCGATGGGGTGAACACTGAAGCTTTCTTT. The encoded protein is CASSFDGVNTEAFF.

V is TRBV5-1 and J is TRBJ2-1; the match to TRBD2 covers 11 bases. Losses at the gene ends were 2 bases for V and 0 bases for J; bases not matched to a gene: 7. The germline V gene has CDR1 SGHRS and CDR2 YFSETQ. The CDR3 totals 18 residues. The CDR3 spells CASSFSTSGDFSYNEQFF. The CDR3 DNA follows: TGCGCCAGCAGCTTCTCGACTAGCGGGGATTTCTCCTACAATGAGCAGTTCTTC. The entire variable domain, with the rest obtained from reference TRBV5-1 and TRBJ2-1, is as follows: KAGVTQTPRYLIKTRGQQVTLSCSPISGHRSVSWYQQTPGQGLQFLFEYFSETQRNKGNFPGRFSGRQFSNSRSEMNVSTLELGDSALYLCASSFSTSGDFSYNEQFFGPGTRLTVL.

CDR3 sequence: CASSLLAGDNEQFF. CDR3 DNA sequence: TGTGCCAGCAGCCTCCTAGCGGGAGACAATGAGCAGTTCTTC. The rearrangement links TRBV11-2 to TRBJ2-1; TRBD2 matches 10 bases. V gave up 5 bases and J gave up 5 bases; unmatched junction bases: 3. CDR3 length: 14 amino acids. The V gene's germline CDR1 is SGHAT and CDR2 FQNNGV.

This clone was seen only a few times. The chain carries TRBV2 and TRBJ2-5, with a weak D call TRBD2 (5 bases). The last part of the DNA fits TRBJ2-7 better; the J call may be wrong. Germline V gene lookup returns CDR1 SNHLY and CDR2 FYNNEI. The CDR3 is 11 amino acids. CDR3 loop: CASTREYEQYF. The CDR3 coding sequence is TGTGCCAGCACTAGGGAGTACGAGCAGTACTTC.

In this sample, this clone turned up a few times. V is TRBV12-5 and J is TRBJ2-6; D is tentatively TRBD1 or TRBD2 (5 bases each). From germline, CDR1 is LGHNT and CDR2 FRNRAP. There are 16 residues in the CDR3. V was pared by 0 bases and J by 0 bases, with 6 bases between. CDR3 residues: CASGLVGGSGANVLTF. The DNA of the CDR3 is TGTGCTAGTGGTTTGGTTGGGGGCTCTGGGGCCAACGTCCTGACTTTC.

This clone was observed a single time. The rearrangement joins TRBV6-1 to TRBJ2-3, with 8 positions matching TRBD1. V was pared by 5 bases and J by 2 bases, with 6 bases of the junction left unmatched. Germline CDR1 is MNHNS and CDR2 is SASEGT. The CDR3 spans 15 residues. CDR3 sequence reads: CASSPGTGSTDTQYF. CDR3 nucleotide sequence: TGTGCCAGCAGTCCAGGGACAGGATCCACAGATACGCAGTATTTT.